The 27 T cell receptor beta chains in this list originate from one sample, sequenced in a study of cytomegalovirus exposure and HLA in healthy donors. The PCR employed 60 Vbeta primers together with 13 Jbeta primers. Profiled with immunoSEQ multiplex PCR; TCRdb holds only in-frame clones, not every one. The sample yields 120,000 or so clones, roughly 75% seen once. The material sequenced was PBMCs. These receptors originate from a woman in her forties or fifties in good health and CMV-seronegative.

The chain uses TRBV28 and TRBJ1-1, with D possibly being TRBD1 (5 bases). This CDR3 spans 15 amino acids. CDR1 and CDR2 from the germline V gene are MDHEN and SYDVKM. Deletions cut 4 bases from V and 7 bases from J, with 19 bases between. The CDR3 protein is CASSSGGTGPFEAFF. CDR3 nucleotides: TGTGCCAGCAGTTCCGGCGGGACCGGACCTTTTGAAGCTTTCTTT.

The genes are TRBV10-3 and TRBJ2-1; D might be TRBD1 (6 bases). Trimming removed 10 bases at V and 5 bases at J, with 24 bases between. Germline V CDR1 and CDR2: ENHRY, SYGVKD. This CDR3 has 16 residues. The CDR3 protein is CATRTQQGSRNNEQFF. CDR3 nucleotide sequence: TGTGCCACCCGAACCCAACAGGGTAGCCGGAACAATGAGCAGTTCTTC.

This clone was seen just once. The chain combines TRBV7-7 with TRBJ2-5; D is possibly TRBD1 (6 bases). Between the trimmed V and J ends, which lost 4 bases and 7 bases, there was a span of 19 bases. CDR3 length: 15 amino acids. The germline V gene encodes CDR1 SSHAT and CDR2 FNYEAQ (reference sequence). The CDR3 loop reads CASSSSTGTWGTQYF. The CDR3 DNA reads TGTGCCAGCAGCTCCAGTACCGGGACATGGGGGACCCAGTACTTC.

The V call is TRBV6-6, the J call TRBJ2-7; TRBD1 aligns across 8 bases. This CDR3 has 15 residues. V dropped 0 bases and J dropped 3; count of bases not matched to a gene: 4. Germline V lookup: CDR1 MNHNY, CDR2 SVGAGI (reference sequence). CDR3 sequence: CASSYSGTGLYEQYF. DNA of the CDR3: TGTGCCAGCAGTTACTCTGGGACAGGACTCTACGAGCAGTACTTC.

This chain joins TRBV30 and TRBJ2-7; a possible D gene is TRBD2 (5 bases). CDR1 is GTSNPN and CDR2 is SVGIG in the germline V gene (reference sequence). The CDR3 consists of 11 residues. V lost 8 bases to trimming and J lost 2 bases, with 10 bases between them. The CDR3 reads CARGNPYEQYF. The CDR3 DNA is TGTGCCCGGGGTAACCCCTACGAGCAGTACTTC. Full variable domain (outside the CDR3, taken from reference TRBV30 and TRBJ2-7): SQTIHQWPATLVQPVGSPLSLECTVEGTSNPNLYWYRQAAGRGLQLLFYSVGIGQISSEVPQNLSASRPQDRQFILSSKKLLLSDSGFYLCARGNPYEQYFGPGTRLTVT.

The chain has TRBV18 and TRBJ2-2; D is unclear. V shed 3 bases and J shed 6 bases, with 23 bases lying between them. The CDR3 spans 18 residues. Germline CDR1 KGHSH, CDR2 LQKENI. The CDR3 bases are TGTGCCAGCTCACCGAACCGCCCTATCGGAGACTTTTCCGGGGAGCTGTTTTTT. Translated: CASSPNRPIGDFSGELFF.

This sequence joins TRBV6-5 and TRBJ2-3; D unresolved. Deletions cut 6 bases from V and 2 bases from J, with 12 bases between. This CDR3 has 14 residues. Germline lookup yields CDR1 MNHEY and CDR2 SVGAGI. The DNA of the CDR3 is TGTGCCAGCAGACTCGACGAGGCCACAGATACGCAGTATTTT. It encodes CASRLDEATDTQYF.

A remark on this clone: One end of the junction is discordant with germline, which a read error may explain. The CDR3 DNA reads as TGTTCCAGCAGCCATGTTCAGTCTGGGGCCAACGTCCTGACTTTC. This encodes CSSSHVQSGANVLTF. The gene calls are TRBV7-9 and TRBJ2-6; D not resolved. The CDR3 totals 15 residues. Per the germline V gene, CDR1 is SEHNR and CDR2 is FQNEAQ (reference sequence).

The chain links TRBV5-4 to TRBJ2-2; TRBD1 matches 7 bases. The CDR3 has 16 residues. Germline CDR1 is SGHNT and CDR2 is YYREEE (reference sequence). V was pared by 4 bases and J by 3 bases, with 9 bases of the junction left unmatched. The CDR3 nucleotides read TGTGCCAGCAGCAGGGGGCAAAAGAGGGACACCGGGGAGCTGTTTTTT. It specifies CASSRGQKRDTGELFF.

This clone has more than one count but fewer than ten. This chain joins TRBV19 and TRBJ1-1; the match to TRBD1 covers 10 bases. CDR1 and CDR2 (germline): LNHDA, SQIVND (reference sequence). Trimming cost V 3 bases and J 10 bases; bases outside gene matches: 8. The CDR3 runs to 14 residues. The CDR3 spells CASSIGTGAISAFF. CDR3 coding DNA: TGTGCCAGTAGTATTGGGACAGGGGCTATTTCAGCTTTCTTT. Full variable domain (missing parts from reference TRBV19 and TRBJ1-1): DGGITQSPKYLFRKEGQNVTLSCEQNLNHDAMYWYRQDPGQGLRLIYYSQIVNDFQKGDIAEGYSVSREKKESFPLTVTSAQKNPTAFYLCASSIGTGAISAFFGQGTRLTVV.

To note about this clone: Germline and junction disagree at one end, which may indicate a read error. The rearrangement uses TRBV7-2 and TRBJ1-5; no reliable D call. The CDR3 extends over 13 amino acids. Germline CDR1 reads SGHTA; CDR2 reads FQGNSA. The CDR3 DNA reads TGTGCCAACAGCTTCGGTGGGCATCAGCCCCAGCATTTT. This codes for CANSFGGHQPQHF. Complete variable domain (other parts from reference TRBV7-2 and TRBJ1-5): GAGVSQSPSNKVTEKGKDVELRCDPISGHTALYWYRQSLGQGLEFLIYFQGNSAPDKSGLPSDRFSAERTGGSVSTLTIQRTQQEDSAVYLCANSFGGHQPQHFGDGTRLSIL.

This clone appeared a few times. The CDR3, as DNA: TGTGCCAGCAGTCTAAGCGGGAGTTTCGGCAATGAGCAGTTCTTC. Translating it yields CASSLSGSFGNEQFF. The chain is built from TRBV28 and TRBJ2-1; 8 nucleotides line up with TRBD2. The CDR3 sequence is 15 residues long. Losses at the gene ends were 5 bases for V and 6 bases for J; bases not matched to a gene: 9. Germline V gene data show CDR1 as MDHEN and CDR2 as SYDVKM. Combining the CDR3 with reference TRBV28 and TRBJ2-1 gives the whole variable domain DVKVTQSSRYLVKRTGEKVFLECVQDMDHENMFWYRQDPGLGLRLIYFSYDVKMKEKGDIPEGYSVSREKKERFSLILESASTNQTSMYLCASSLSGSFGNEQFFGPGTRLTVL.

The chain carries TRBV7-2 and TRBJ2-1; 8 bases map to TRBD2. The CDR3 loop spans 17 amino acids. J was trimmed by 7 bases and V by 1 base; bases with no gene match: 12. Germline-derived CDR1 and CDR2 are SGHTA and FQGNSA. Written as DNA, the CDR3 is TGTGCCAGCAGCTTAGTTCTGATGCTAGCGGGCGAAAATGAGCAGTTCTTC. It encodes CASSLVLMLAGENEQFF.

This clone was counted a single time. The chain employs TRBV28 and TRBJ2-1, with a possible D match to TRBD1 (5 bases). This CDR3 contains 14 residues. The germline CDR1 and CDR2 sequences are MDHEN and SYDVKM. The V end was cut by 8 bases, the J end by 10 bases, with 21 bases between. The CDR3 DNA reads as TGTGCCAGCCATTCAGGGAACTTTATTCGGGAGCAGTTCTTC. Protein: CASHSGNFIREQFF.

The J gene is TRBJ2-1, the V gene TRBV29-1; maybe TRBD1 (7 bases). The germline V and J ends were trimmed by 3 bases and 10 bases, with 10 bases remaining between them. The germline gives CDR1 SQVTM, CDR2 ANQGSEA. The CDR3 covers 11 residues. The CDR3 DNA follows: TGCAGCGTTGAGGAGGGGGCAGAGCAGTTCTTC. Residues: CSVEEGAEQFF.

The chain links TRBV10-3 to TRBJ2-1; 13 nucleotides agree with TRBD2. From germline, CDR1 is ENHRY and CDR2 SYGVKD. CDR3 size: 22 residues. Unmatched junction bases numbered 18, after V lost 3 bases and J lost 1 base. The CDR3 loop is CAISEPRTSGRLGGRSYNEQFF. The CDR3, as DNA: TGTGCCATCAGTGAACCCAGGACTAGCGGGAGATTAGGGGGGAGATCCTACAATGAGCAGTTCTTC.

This clone was seen only a few times. The V and J genes are TRBV29-1 and TRBJ2-7; 8 bases align to TRBD2. The J segment lost 2 bases and the V segment lost 4 bases, leaving 4 bases of the junction unmatched. Germline V CDR1 and CDR2: SQVTM, ANQGSEA. The CDR3 sequence is 13 residues long. The CDR3 is CSVVTSGTYEQYF. In DNA form, the CDR3 reads TGCAGCGTTGTTACTAGCGGCACCTACGAGCAGTACTTC.

This clone was recorded once. V and J are TRBV19 and TRBJ2-7; weak D call: TRBD2 (5 bases). Germline CDR1 is LNHDA and CDR2 is SQIVND (reference sequence). V lost 3 bases and J lost 0, with 9 bases in between. The CDR3 covers 14 residues. The CDR3, as DNA: TGTGCCAGTAGTATTCGGGAAAGCTCCTACGAGCAGTACTTC. This translates into CASSIRESSYEQYF. The whole variable domain, filled in from reference TRBV19 and TRBJ2-7, reads DGGITQSPKYLFRKEGQNVTLSCEQNLNHDAMYWYRQDPGQGLRLIYYSQIVNDFQKGDIAEGYSVSREKKESFPLTVTSAQKNPTAFYLCASSIRESSYEQYFGPGTRLTVT.

The sample holds a few counts of this clone. The chain links TRBV4-3 to TRBJ2-1; 9 bases align to TRBD2. The germline V gene has CDR1 LGHNA and CDR2 YSLEER. Trimming cost V 0 bases and J 5 bases; bases outside gene matches: 5. The CDR3 length is 16 residues. This CDR3 reads CASSQDWTSENNEQFF. The CDR3 DNA is TGCGCCAGCAGCCAAGATTGGACTAGCGAAAACAATGAGCAGTTCTTC.

This rearrangement joins TRBV6-4 to TRBJ2-1, with 14 bases that match TRBD2. This CDR3 contains 16 residues. Germline lookup yields CDR1 MRHNA and CDR2 SNTAGT. V lost 3 bases to trimming and J lost 6 bases; unmatched junction nucleotides: 4. The CDR3, as DNA: TGTGCCAGCAGTGAAGGACTAGCGGGAGGACGCAATGAGCAGTTCTTC. Protein sequence: CASSEGLAGGRNEQFF.

The J gene is TRBJ1-3, the V gene TRBV27; D unresolved. Germline V gene sequence: CDR1 MNHEY, CDR2 SMNVEV (reference sequence). Deletions cut 2 bases from V and 3 bases from J, with 5 bases between. The length of the CDR3 is 13 residues. In DNA, the CDR3 is TGTGCCAGCAGTTTAGGCCGTGGAAACACCATATATTTT. It specifies CASSLGRGNTIYF.

This chain connects TRBV7-9 to TRBJ1-1; no clear D. This CDR3 comprises 15 residues. Germline assignment: CDR1 SEHNR and CDR2 FQNEAQ (reference sequence). Trimming stripped 5 bases from V and 1 base from J, with 14 bases between. The CDR3 coding sequence is TGTGCCAGCAGCCCCGTATCTTGGCAGAACACTGAAGCTTTCTTT. It yields the protein CASSPVSWQNTEAFF.

The chain carries TRBV7-2 and TRBJ1-2; possibly TRBD1 for D (5 bases). The CDR3 is made up of 16 amino acids. Trimming removed 4 bases at V and 4 bases at J, with 19 bases between. CDR1 and CDR2 (germline): SGHTA, FQGNSA. The CDR3 here is CASSSKRQTLSYGYTF. CDR3 nucleotide sequence: TGTGCCAGCAGCTCTAAAAGACAGACTTTAAGCTATGGCTACACCTTC.

V gene TRBV15 combines with J gene TRBJ2-7; a possible D gene is TRBD2 (5 bases). The germline gives CDR1 LNHNV, CDR2 YYDKDF (reference sequence). The CDR3 is 14 amino acids. Trimming pared 5 bases from V and 2 bases from J, leaving 13 bases between. The CDR3 nucleotides read TGTGCCACCAGCTCTGGACTGGCCGCCTACGAGCAGTACTTC. Translation: CATSSGLAAYEQYF.

The J gene is TRBJ2-3, the V gene TRBV4-2, with TRBD1 matching over 7 bases. Looked up from germline, CDR1 is LGHNA and CDR2 is YNFKEQ. The CDR3 consists of 15 residues. J lost 3 bases, V lost 3 bases, and 6 bases had no gene match. The CDR3 loop is CASSHFPGQTDTQYF. Here the CDR3 DNA reads TGTGCCAGCAGCCATTTTCCGGGACAGACAGATACGCAGTATTTT.

On this clone itself: The junction departs from germline at one end; a sequencing error may be responsible. V gene TRBV7-9 combines with J gene TRBJ2-7; D may be TRBD2 (7 bases). CDR3 length equals 14 residues. Germline CDR1 and CDR2: SEHNR and FQNEAQ (reference sequence). The CDR3 here is CSSSLEGGPYEQYF. The DNA of the CDR3 is TGTTCCAGCAGCTTAGAGGGGGGGCCCTACGAGCAGTACTTC.

This rearrangement joins TRBV5-5 to TRBJ2-7; 14 positions agree with TRBD2. V shed 2 bases, J shed 4 bases, and the junction held 5 bases outside the gene matches. Germline-derived CDR1 and CDR2 are SGHKS and YYEKEE (reference sequence). This CDR3 spans 16 amino acids. CDR3 sequence reads: CASSFPGTSGGYEQYF. For the CDR3, the DNA is TGTGCCAGCAGCTTTCCTGGGACTAGCGGGGGATACGAGCAGTACTTC.